This TCR beta chain originates from a study of shared clonotypes between healthy human individuals. Across the study: The donor group consisted of two women and three men, aged 18 to 49.

Study-wide findings and caveats: Some clonotypes were shared by all four sorted-subset donors, while others were not shared. The non-shared ones had lower generation probabilities than the shared ones. Incomplete sequencing of sorted subsets was indicated by rarefaction despite large depth.

The naive CD8 fraction comprised CD45RO-negative cells positively selected for CCR7 and excluded terminally differentiated effector memory CD45RA+ cells. This clone was seen a single time. Its antigen is unknown. Sequencing was performed with immunoSEQ multiplex PCR; in TCRdb, only in-frame clones are kept and a portion is missing. In the table there are around 2,100,000 clones, about 95% of which are singletons. The sequenced sample was naive CD8+ T cells sorted from blood. This TCR came from a man between 18 and 35 years old in good health.

CDR3 DNA: TGCGCCAGCAGTGCGGCGGGCGAGCCCTCCTACAATGAGCAGTTCTTC. The encoded protein is CASSAAGEPSYNEQFF. This rearrangement joins TRBV10-2 to TRBJ2-1; possibly TRBD2 for D (5 bases). The germline gives CDR1 WSHSY, CDR2 SAAADI. Trimming removed 4 bases at V and 0 bases at J, with 13 bases between. This CDR3 comprises 16 residues.